This T cell receptor beta chain appears in the sequencing data of a study of T cell responses to AZD1222 COVID-19 vaccine. Study-wide points: Spike-specific TCRs gained breadth and depth after people received two AZD1222 doses.

Germline CDR1 and CDR2: MDHEN and SYDVKM. The CDR3 has 14 amino acids. V was clipped by 6 bases and J by 2 bases; unmatched bases: 5. As to this clone: The antigen remains unidentified.

Clones were read by immunoSEQ multiplex PCR, and TCRdb kept only the in-frame ones, dropping some. The data hold about 200,000 clones, with about 94% observed a single time. This TCR was sampled from an adult who received the AZD1222 COVID-19 vaccine. The sample in question was peripheral blood, obtained 28 days after the second AZD1222 dose. This chain uses TRBV28 with TRBJ1-1; the match to TRBD1 covers 8 bases. The CDR3 spells CASSRQGRNTEAFF. As DNA, the CDR3 is TGTGCCAGCAGCCGACAGGGGAGAAACACTGAAGCTTTCTTT. Filled out from reference TRBV28 and TRBJ1-1, the complete variable domain reads DVKVTQSSRYLVKRTGEKVFLECVQDMDHENMFWYRQDPGLGLRLIYFSYDVKMKEKGDIPEGYSVSREKKERFSLILESASTNQTSMYLCASSRQGRNTEAFFGQGTRLTVV.